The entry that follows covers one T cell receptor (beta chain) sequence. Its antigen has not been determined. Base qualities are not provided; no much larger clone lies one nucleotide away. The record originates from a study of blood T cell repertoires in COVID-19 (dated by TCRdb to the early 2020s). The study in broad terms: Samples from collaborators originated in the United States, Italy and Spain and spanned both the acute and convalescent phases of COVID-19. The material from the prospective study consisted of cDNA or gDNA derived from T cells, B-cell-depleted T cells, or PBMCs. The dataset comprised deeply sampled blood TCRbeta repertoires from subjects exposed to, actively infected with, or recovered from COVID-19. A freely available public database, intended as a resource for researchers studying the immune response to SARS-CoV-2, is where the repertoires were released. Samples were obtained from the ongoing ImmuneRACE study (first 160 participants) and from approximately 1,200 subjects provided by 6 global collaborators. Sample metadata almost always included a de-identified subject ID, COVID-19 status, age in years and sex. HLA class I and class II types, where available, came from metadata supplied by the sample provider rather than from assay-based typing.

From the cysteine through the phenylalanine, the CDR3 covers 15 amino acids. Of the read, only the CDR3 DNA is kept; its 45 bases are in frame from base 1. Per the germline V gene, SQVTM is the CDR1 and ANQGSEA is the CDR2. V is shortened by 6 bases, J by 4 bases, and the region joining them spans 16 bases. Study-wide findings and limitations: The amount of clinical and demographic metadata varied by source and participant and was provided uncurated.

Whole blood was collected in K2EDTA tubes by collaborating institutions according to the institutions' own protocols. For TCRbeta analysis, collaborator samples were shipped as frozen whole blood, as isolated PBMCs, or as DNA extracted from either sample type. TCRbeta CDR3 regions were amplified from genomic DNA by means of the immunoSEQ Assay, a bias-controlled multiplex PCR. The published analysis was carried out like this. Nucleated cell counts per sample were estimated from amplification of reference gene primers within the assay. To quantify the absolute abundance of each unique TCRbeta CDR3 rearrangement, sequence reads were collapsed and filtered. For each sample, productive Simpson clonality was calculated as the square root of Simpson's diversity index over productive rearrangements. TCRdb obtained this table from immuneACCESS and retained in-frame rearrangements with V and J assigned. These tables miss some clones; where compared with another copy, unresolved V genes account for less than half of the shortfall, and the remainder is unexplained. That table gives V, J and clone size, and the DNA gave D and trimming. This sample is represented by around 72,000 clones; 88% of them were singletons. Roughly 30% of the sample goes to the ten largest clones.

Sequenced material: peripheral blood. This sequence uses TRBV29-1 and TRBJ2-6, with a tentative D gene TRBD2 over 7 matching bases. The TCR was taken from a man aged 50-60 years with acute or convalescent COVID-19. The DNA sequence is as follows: TGCAGCGTCCAGGGGCGGGGGTCGGGGGCCAACGTCCTGACTTTC. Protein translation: CSVQGRGSGANVLTF.